What follows is one T cell receptor (beta chain) and its context. Antigen specificity is unknown. Primers used in a second PCR of about 7 to 12 cycles were a sample-barcoded 5' primer and a J-beta primer mix. TCRdb re-called the 5' RACE reads through MiXCR, storing one row per CDR3 protein. Here the sample spans 790,000 or so distinct CDR3 sequences, roughly 50% being singletons. This sample is part of a study of blood T cells in healthy people across ages. From germline, CDR1 is MDHEN and CDR2 SYDVKM. CDR3 length: 14 residues. V gave up 5 bases and J gave up 3 bases, with 14 bases separating them. Study-wide results and caveats: Comparison with aged donors showed that long-lived donors had more naive CD4+ cells and higher diversity. In older individuals, TCR beta diversity per million T cells was lower, falling roughly linearly with age.

The chain recombines TRBV28 with TRBJ2-7; D is ambiguous. Material for sequencing was blood. The sequence was collected from a man aged 40-49 years in good health. CDR3 amino acids: CASSQDRALYEQYF. CDR3 in DNA: TGTGCCAGCAGTCAGGATAGGGCACTCTACGAGCAGTACTTC.